This T cell receptor (beta chain) is drawn from a study of cytomegalovirus exposure and HLA in healthy donors. The PCR ran on 60 Vbeta and 13 Jbeta primers. This table comes from immunoSEQ multiplex PCR, and its TCRdb copy is limited to in-frame clones, with some not included. The table includes 37,000 or so clones, about 74% detected once. Judged by abundance, this clone is large. Antigen: not known. V was clipped by 8 bases and J by 6 bases; unmatched bases: 16. This CDR3 is 17 amino acids long. Looked up from germline, CDR1 is MDHEN and CDR2 is SYDVKM. Study-level points and caveats: Segments of the TCR beta V type were, in most cases, productive about 87% or about 30% of the time in an earlier analysis. The study recorded 150 to 200 TCR beta chains that were cytomegalovirus-associated. Most CMV-associated TCR beta chains were later found to appear HLA-restricted.

This sequence joins TRBV28 and TRBJ2-3; 11 bases align to TRBD2. Specimen: PBMCs. The receptor was isolated from a man aged 30 to 45 in good health and CMV-seronegative. The CDR3 is CASGGGELAGVGDTQYF. The CDR3 DNA follows: TGTGCCAGCGGGGGTGGGGAACTAGCGGGAGTGGGTGATACGCAGTATTTT.